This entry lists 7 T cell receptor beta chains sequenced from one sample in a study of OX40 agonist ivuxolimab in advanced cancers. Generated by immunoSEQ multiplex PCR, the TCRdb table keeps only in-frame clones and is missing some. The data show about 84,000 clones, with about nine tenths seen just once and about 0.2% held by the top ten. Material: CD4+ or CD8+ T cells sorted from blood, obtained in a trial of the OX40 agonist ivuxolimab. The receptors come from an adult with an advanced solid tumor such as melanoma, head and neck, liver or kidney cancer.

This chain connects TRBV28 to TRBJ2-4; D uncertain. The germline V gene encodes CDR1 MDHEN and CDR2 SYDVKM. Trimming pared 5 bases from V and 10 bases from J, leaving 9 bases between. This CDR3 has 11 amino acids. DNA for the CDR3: TGTGCCAGCAGTGACCGCGTTATTCAGTACTTC. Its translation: CASSDRVIQYF.

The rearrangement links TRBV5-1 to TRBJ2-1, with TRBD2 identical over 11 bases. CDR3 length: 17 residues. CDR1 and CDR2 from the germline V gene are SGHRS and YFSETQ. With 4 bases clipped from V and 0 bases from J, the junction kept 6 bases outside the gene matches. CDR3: CASSQGTSGGSYNEQFF. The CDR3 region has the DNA TGCGCCAGCAGCCAAGGGACTAGCGGAGGCTCCTACAATGAGCAGTTCTTC.

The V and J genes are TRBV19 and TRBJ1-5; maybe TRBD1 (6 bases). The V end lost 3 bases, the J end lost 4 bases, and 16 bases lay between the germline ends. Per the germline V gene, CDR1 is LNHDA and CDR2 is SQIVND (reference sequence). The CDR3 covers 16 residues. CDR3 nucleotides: TGTGCCAGTAGTATCCCCTGGGGGGGGGCGAATCAGCCCCAGCATTTT. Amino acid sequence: CASSIPWGGANQPQHF.

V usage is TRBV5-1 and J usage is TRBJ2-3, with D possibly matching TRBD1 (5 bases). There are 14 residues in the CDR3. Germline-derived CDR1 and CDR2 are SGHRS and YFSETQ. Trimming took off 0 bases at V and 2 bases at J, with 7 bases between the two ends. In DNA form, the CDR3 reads TGCGCCAGCAGCTTGGGACAGTTCACAGATACGCAGTATTTT. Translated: CASSLGQFTDTQYF. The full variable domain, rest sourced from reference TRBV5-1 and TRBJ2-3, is KAGVTQTPRYLIKTRGQQVTLSCSPISGHRSVSWYQQTPGQGLQFLFEYFSETQRNKGNFPGRFSGRQFSNSRSEMNVSTLELGDSALYLCASSLGQFTDTQYFGPGTRLTVL.

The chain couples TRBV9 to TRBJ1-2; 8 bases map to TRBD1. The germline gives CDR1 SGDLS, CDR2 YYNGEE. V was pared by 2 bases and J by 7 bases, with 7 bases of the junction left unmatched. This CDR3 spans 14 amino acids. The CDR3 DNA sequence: TGTGCCAGCAGCGTCAATCCGGGACAGGTTGGCTACACCTTC. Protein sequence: CASSVNPGQVGYTF. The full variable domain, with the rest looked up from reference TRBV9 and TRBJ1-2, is DSGVTQTPKHLITATGQRVTLRCSPRSGDLSVYWYQQSLDQGLQFLIQYYNGEERAKGNILERFSAQQFPDLHSELNLSSLELGDSALYFCASSVNPGQVGYTFGSGTRLTVV.

CDR3 nucleotides: TGCGCCAGCAGCTCCCAGGGGGCGCCTGGACTCGAGCAGTACTTC. This sequence encodes CASSSQGAPGLEQYF. The chain joins TRBV5-1 to TRBJ2-7; 8 positions agree with TRBD1. Germline loops: CDR1 SGHRS, CDR2 YFSETQ. V dropped 3 bases and J dropped 6; count of bases not matched to a gene: 11. This CDR3 comprises 15 residues.

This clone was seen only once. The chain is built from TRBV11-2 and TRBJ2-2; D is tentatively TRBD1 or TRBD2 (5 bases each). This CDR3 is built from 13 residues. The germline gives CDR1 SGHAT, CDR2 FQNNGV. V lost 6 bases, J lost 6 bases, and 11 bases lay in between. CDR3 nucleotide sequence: TGTGCCAGCAGATTTGGGACCCCCGGGGAGCTGTTTTTT. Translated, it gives CASRFGTPGELFF.